Each of the 31 T cell receptor beta chains below was sequenced from the same sample in a study of regulatory T cells in long-lasting Graves disease. Arm-PCR of CDR3 regions and iRepertoire HTBI primers were the basis on which TCR beta libraries were built. One entry per CDR3 protein results from TCRdb running MiXCR on the multiplex PCR reads. The sample shows roughly 500,000 distinct CDR3 sequences, less than 25% of them seen only once. Time point meaning: persistent/refractory GD, antithyroid drugs over 5 years with positive TRAb. PBMC-derived RNA was used for the TCR library. Sequenced here: peripheral blood mononuclear cells (PBMCs), sampled when the disease was refractory, from a patient treated with antithyroid drugs. The receptors were gathered from a female donor with Graves disease.

This clonotype was observed at least ten times. The J gene is TRBJ2-5, the V gene TRBV12-3 or TRBV12-4; a weak D match, TRBD2 (6 bases). The CDR3 is made up of 15 amino acids. V lost 3 bases, J lost 2 bases, and 13 bases lay in between. The CDR3 DNA follows: TGTGCCAGCAGTTTGGGGTTGGGGAGGCAAGAGACCCAGTACTTC. Its translation is CASSLGLGRQETQYF.

The rearrangement joins TRBV12-3 or TRBV12-4 to TRBJ2-2; TRBD1 matches at 7 bases. The CDR3 is made up of 13 amino acids. Losses at the gene ends were 7 bases for V and 4 bases for J; bases not matched to a gene: 3. The CDR3 here is CASNPGGTGELFF. The DNA of the CDR3 is TGTGCCAGCAACCCAGGGGGCACCGGGGAGCTGTTTTTT.

The CDR3 bases are TGTGCCAGCAGACAAGACGGGCTCTCTGGAAACACCATATATTTT. Encoded protein: CASRQDGLSGNTIYF. The rearrangement joins TRBV28 to TRBJ1-3; the D is unclear. The V and J ends lost 6 bases and 0 bases respectively, with 12 bases between them. CDR3 size: 15 residues. Germline V gene lookup returns CDR1 MDHEN and CDR2 SYDVKM.

The V gene is TRBV19, the J gene TRBJ1-2; 8 bases are a match to TRBD1. V lost 8 bases, J lost 4 bases, and 6 bases stayed unmatched. CDR3 length: 13 residues. Germline CDR1 reads LNHDA; CDR2 reads SQIVND (reference sequence). CDR3 loop: CASSETGGYGYTF. CDR3 DNA: TGTGCCAGTTCCGAAACAGGGGGCTATGGCTACACCTTC. The complete variable domain, with remaining parts taken from reference TRBV19 and TRBJ1-2, reads DGGITQSPKYLFRKEGQNVTLSCEQNLNHDAMYWYRQDPGQGLRLIYYSQIVNDFQKGDIAEGYSVSREKKESFPLTVTSAQKNPTAFYLCASSETGGYGYTFGSGTRLTVV.

The table lists this clonotype with many counts. V and J are TRBV5-1 and TRBJ2-7; D is possibly TRBD1 (6 bases). Trimming cost V 3 bases and J 2 bases, with 12 bases left between them. The CDR3 has 14 residues. CDR1 and CDR2 (germline): SGHRS, YFSETQ. The CDR3 DNA reads as TGCGCCAGCAGCTGGAAACAGGGTACCTACGAGCAGTACTTC. Encoded protein: CASSWKQGTYEQYF.

This clonotype appeared many times. The chain carries TRBV12-3 or TRBV12-4 and TRBJ2-7; D is tentatively TRBD1 or TRBD2 (7 bases each). The CDR3 length is 16 residues. The V end lost 3 bases, the J end lost 2 bases, and 17 bases lay between the germline ends. The CDR3 bases are TGTGCCAGCAGTTTTGGGACAGCAGCGGGGACCTACGAGCAGTACTTC. Its protein product is CASSFGTAAGTYEQYF.

The DNA for the CDR3 is TGCGCCAGCAGATCGTGGGGGGAGGGCCGCAACGAGCAGTACTTC. It specifies CASRSWGEGRNEQYF. This chain connects TRBV10-2 to TRBJ2-7; 7 nucleotides match TRBD2. V dropped 6 bases and J dropped 5; count of bases not matched to a gene: 13. The germline gives CDR1 WSHSY, CDR2 SAAADI. There are 15 residues in the CDR3.

This clonotype was counted ten times or more. V is TRBV2 and J is TRBJ1-5; D uncertain. This CDR3 is built from 13 residues. CDR1 is SNHLY, CDR2 FYNNEI, per germline. The V and J ends lost 6 bases and 7 bases respectively, with 13 bases between them. CDR3 sequence: CASRVTDRQPQHF. DNA of the CDR3: TGTGCCAGCAGGGTCACCGATCGACAGCCCCAGCATTTT.

V usage is TRBV3-1 and J usage is TRBJ2-2, with TRBD1 matching 7 bases. The CDR3 spans 14 residues. V trimming: 3 bases; J trimming: 4 bases; junction bases outside the gene matches: 2. Germline CDR1 is LGHDT and CDR2 is YNNKEL (reference sequence). The CDR3 DNA follows: TGTGCCAGCAGCCAGGGACAGATCACCGGGGAGCTGTTTTTT. As protein: CASSQGQITGELFF.

The chain recombines TRBV30 with TRBJ1-2; TRBD1 might be the D (5 bases). The V gene's germline CDR1 is GTSNPN and CDR2 SVGIG (reference sequence). The V gene lost 0 bases and the J gene lost 8 bases, with 13 bases spanning the gap. This CDR3 comprises 13 residues. The CDR3 DNA is TGTGCCTGGAGTGTACAGGCAGCGGACGGCTACACCTTC. Protein: CAWSVQAADGYTF.

The chain employs TRBV10-3 and TRBJ2-7; 8 bases fit TRBD2. V gave up 9 bases and J gave up 7 bases; unmatched junction bases: 11. The CDR3 runs 13 residues. Germline values: CDR1 ENHRY, CDR2 SYGVKD. Here the CDR3 reads CAISSAGGQEQYF. CDR3 nucleotides: TGTGCCATAAGTAGCGCGGGAGGACAGGAGCAGTACTTC.

The chain is built from TRBV20-1 and TRBJ1-2; D not certain. The V end lost 5 bases, the J end lost 1 base, and 20 bases lay between the germline ends. CDR3 length: 16 residues. The V gene's germline CDR1 is DFQATT and CDR2 SNEGSKA (reference sequence). This chain's CDR3 is CSAQSPRGSRNYGYTF. The CDR3, as DNA: TGCAGTGCTCAGAGTCCGCGAGGCAGCCGTAACTATGGCTACACCTTC.

This clonotype was seen at least ten times. V is TRBV7-8 and J is TRBJ2-5; 9 nucleotides agree with TRBD1. CDR1 is SGHVS, CDR2 FQNEAQ, per germline. V lost 5 bases and J lost 5; bases outside the gene matches: 6. This CDR3 has 14 residues. The chain's CDR3 is CASSPQGAGETQYF. The CDR3 nucleotides are TGTGCCAGCAGCCCACAGGGGGCGGGTGAGACCCAGTACTTC.

This clonotype has a handful of counts. The chain employs TRBV28 and TRBJ2-1, with TRBD2 as a possible D gene (5 bases). The V and J ends lost 6 bases and 4 bases respectively, with 10 bases between them. The CDR3 consists of 13 residues. Germline CDR1 MDHEN, CDR2 SYDVKM. CDR3 sequence: CASSPRGYNEQFF. CDR3 DNA sequence: TGTGCCAGCAGCCCCCGGGGTTACAATGAGCAGTTCTTC.

The gene calls are TRBV20-1 and TRBJ2-5, with a tentative D call TRBD2 (5 bases). Germline V gives CDR1 DFQATT, CDR2 SNEGSKA (reference sequence). V lost 0 bases and J lost 2, with 16 bases in between. There are 16 residues in the CDR3. CDR3 in amino acids: CSARDRGGPEQETQYF. The CDR3 DNA sequence: TGCAGTGCTAGAGATCGGGGTGGCCCTGAACAAGAGACCCAGTACTTC.

Comments on this clonotype: Relative to the germline gene, one junction end is altered; a read error may explain this. V usage is TRBV20-1 and J usage is TRBJ2-5, with TRBD2 identical over 16 bases. There are 19 residues in the CDR3. Germline loops: CDR1 DFQATT, CDR2 SNEGSKA (reference sequence). CDR3 in amino acids: CSANPGTSGRAGGVKTKYF. The CDR3, as DNA: TGCAGTGCTAACCCCGGGACTAGCGGGAGGGCAGGCGGGGTTAAGACCAAGTACTTC.

This clonotype was seen a single time. A much larger clone sits a single nucleotide away, making a read error possible. The rearrangement joins TRBV6-2 or TRBV6-3 to TRBJ2-7; TRBD2 matches at 8 bases. V gave up 8 bases and J gave up 6 bases; unmatched junction bases: 15. This CDR3 is 15 amino acids long. Germline assignment: CDR1 MNHEY and CDR2 SVGEGT. The CDR3 loop reads CASGSRTSSLFEQYF. CDR3 nucleotides: TGTGCCAGCGGTTCGCGGACTAGCAGCCTGTTCGAGCAGTACTTC.

The chain employs TRBV12-3 or TRBV12-4 and TRBJ2-5, with D perhaps matching TRBD1 or TRBD2 (5 bases each). The CDR3 has 15 amino acids. The V gene lost 1 base and the J gene lost 2 bases, with 11 bases spanning the gap. The CDR3 DNA sequence: TGTGCCAGCAGTTTAGATGGGGGAACTCAAGAGACCCAGTACTTC. Amino acids: CASSLDGGTQETQYF.

The CDR3 loop is CSVGAYEQYF. The CDR3 region has the DNA TGCAGCGTTGGCGCGTACGAGCAGTACTTC. The chain is built from TRBV29-1 and TRBJ2-7, with D uncertain. Deletions cut 4 bases from V and 4 bases from J, with 5 bases between. Germline CDR1 reads SQVTM; CDR2 reads ANQGSEA. The CDR3 has 10 amino acids.

A few counts support this clonotype. The genes are TRBV6-2 or TRBV6-3 and TRBJ2-4; no definite D call. This CDR3 is built from 12 residues. CDR1 MNHEY and CDR2 SVGEGT come from the germline V gene. Trimming stripped 8 bases from V and 0 bases from J, with 5 bases between. Written as DNA, the CDR3 is TGTGCCAGCCGACGAGCCAAAAACATTCAGTACTTC. Translated, it gives CASRRAKNIQYF.

This clonotype was recorded many times. CDR3 sequence reads: CASSPPVSGELFF. CDR3 nucleotide sequence: TGTGCCAGCTCACCACCGGTCTCCGGGGAGCTGTTTTTT. The chain recombines TRBV18 with TRBJ2-2; D is uncertain. The germline V and J ends were trimmed by 0 bases and 6 bases, with 5 bases remaining between them. This CDR3 contains 13 residues. Germline-derived CDR1 and CDR2 are KGHSH and LQKENI. Based on the CDR3 plus reference TRBV18 and TRBJ2-2, the full variable domain is NAGVMQNPRHLVRRRGQEARLRCSPMKGHSHVYWYRQLPEEGLKFMVYLQKENIIDESGMPKERFSAEFPKEGPSILRIQQVVRGDSAAYFCASSPPVSGELFFGEGSRLTVL.

Here the CDR3 DNA reads TGTGCCAGCAGCCCGGACCGGGGATACTACGAGCAGTACTTC. Translation: CASSPDRGYYEQYF. The chain employs TRBV5-6 and TRBJ2-7; D might be TRBD2 (5 bases). The V end was cut by 4 bases, the J end by 3 bases, with 14 bases between. The CDR3 is 14 residues long. Germline assignment: CDR1 SGHDT and CDR2 YYEEEE.

This clonotype turned up a few times. The genes are TRBV29-1 and TRBJ2-7; D is unresolved. Looked up from germline, CDR1 is SQVTM and CDR2 is ANQGSEA. With 6 bases removed from V and 9 bases from J, the gap between germline ends came to 21 bases. The CDR3 is 13 amino acids. The CDR3 coding sequence is TGCAGCGTCATACACCAGCCAGAGACTCCGCAGTACTTC. As protein: CSVIHQPETPQYF.

The sample holds a few counts of this clonotype. This chain connects TRBV5-4 to TRBJ2-5; D remains unclear. From germline, CDR1 is SGHNT and CDR2 YYREEE (reference sequence). Between the trimmed V and J ends, which lost 0 bases and 3 bases, there was a span of 12 bases. The CDR3 is 15 amino acids. CDR3 nucleotides: TGTGCCAGCAGCTTGGCCTGGGGATACAAAGAGACCCAGTACTTC. This gives the protein CASSLAWGYKETQYF.

This clonotype was observed a handful of times. The rearrangement uses TRBV6-2 or TRBV6-3 and TRBJ1-1, with a possible D match to TRBD1 (6 bases). Deletions cut 5 bases from V and 5 bases from J, with 15 bases between. The CDR3 runs to 14 residues. Germline CDR1 reads MNHEY; CDR2 reads SVGEGT. The CDR3 bases are TGTGCCAGCAGTGAAGGAGGAAGGGGGACTGAAGCTTTCTTT. Its protein product is CASSEGGRGTEAFF.

The table lists this clonotype with many counts. J is TRBJ1-2 and V is TRBV20-1; D gene unclear. This CDR3 has 13 amino acids. V lost 0 bases, J lost 3 bases, and 8 bases lay in between. Germline V CDR1 and CDR2: DFQATT, SNEGSKA (reference sequence). This CDR3 reads CSAREAGDYGYTF. Here the CDR3 DNA reads TGCAGTGCTAGAGAAGCAGGTGACTATGGCTACACCTTC.

This clonotype was observed a handful of times. The gene calls are TRBV20-1 and TRBJ2-1, with D unresolved. CDR3 length: 16 amino acids. V was shortened by 0 bases and J by 0 bases, with 12 bases between the two germline ends. Germline lookup yields CDR1 DFQATT and CDR2 SNEGSKA (reference sequence). In DNA, the CDR3 is TGCAGTGCTAGAGATATAAGGTTTAGCTCCTACAATGAGCAGTTCTTC. Residues: CSARDIRFSSYNEQFF.

In this sample, this clonotype turned up a few times. The chain recombines TRBV28 with TRBJ1-2; D may be TRBD1 (6 bases). CDR3 length equals 13 residues. V was shortened by 6 bases and J by 5 bases, with 13 bases between the two germline ends. The germline gives CDR1 MDHEN, CDR2 SYDVKM. CDR3 DNA sequence: TGTGCCAGCAGCCGAGGGGGGGTTTATGGCTACACCTTC. Encoded protein: CASSRGGVYGYTF.

The CDR3 region is CSASRLAGTGELFF. The CDR3 coding sequence is TGCAGTGCTAGTCGGCTAGCGGGTACCGGGGAGCTGTTTTTT. V usage is TRBV20-1 and J usage is TRBJ2-2, with 8 positions matching TRBD2. The CDR3 loop spans 14 amino acids. The J segment lost 5 bases and the V segment lost 3 bases, leaving 5 bases of the junction unmatched. Germline V gene lookup returns CDR1 DFQATT and CDR2 SNEGSKA (reference sequence).

The chain combines TRBV20-1 with TRBJ1-2, with D possibly TRBD1 on 5 matching bases. Germline loops: CDR1 DFQATT, CDR2 SNEGSKA (reference sequence). The CDR3 covers 12 residues. Deletions cut 1 base from V and 4 bases from J, with 7 bases between. CDR3: CSARAGLYGYTF. CDR3 sequence (DNA): TGCAGTGCTAGAGCAGGGCTCTATGGCTACACCTTC.

This chain joins TRBV9 and TRBJ2-7; D is undetermined. Germline values: CDR1 SGDLS, CDR2 YYNGEE. The CDR3 loop spans 13 amino acids. Trimming stripped 0 bases from V and 7 bases from J, with 11 bases between. The CDR3 loop reads CASSVDQLEEQYF. The CDR3 region has the DNA TGTGCCAGCAGCGTAGACCAACTGGAAGAGCAGTACTTC. Full variable domain (missing parts from reference TRBV9 and TRBJ2-7): DSGVTQTPKHLITATGQRVTLRCSPRSGDLSVYWYQQSLDQGLQFLIQYYNGEERAKGNILERFSAQQFPDLHSELNLSSLELGDSALYFCASSVDQLEEQYFGPGTRLTVT.